The source of this T cell receptor beta chain is a study of CXCR3-negative and CXCR3-positive naive CD8 T cells. Study-wide background: For each library, about 1.5 +/- 0.3 million TRB reads were obtained, about 135 million in total.

Concerning this clonotype itself: Its specificity is unknown.

Study-level findings and limits: Similar TRBV-TRBJ usage characterized naive CXCR3-negative and CXCR3-positive cells; memory cells differed. Naive cells with CXCR3 showed TRB CDR3s that were more hydrophobic than those in CXCR3-negative naive cells.

The CDR3 extends over 16 amino acids. Germline V gene lookup returns CDR1 MNHEY and CDR2 SVGEGT. Libraries of TRB cDNA were made by 5' RACE and carried UMIs. TCRdb re-called the 5' RACE reads and catalogs CDR3 proteins one per entry, DNA excluded. This sample carries over 95,000 distinct CDR3 sequences, with 0.36% going to the ten biggest clones. The sorting of each CD8+ T cell subset was done in triplicate, at roughly 300,000 cells each. CD45RO-CCR7+CD27+CD95- characterized naive CD8+ T cells. Sequences were obtained from naive CXCR3+ CD8+ T cells from blood. Subset specified: CD45RO-CCR7+CD27+CD95- naive CD8+ T cells expressing CXCR3 (TNR3+). This chain joins TRBV6-2 or TRBV6-3 and TRBJ2-4; TCRdb indicates TRBD1, and absent DNA this call remains unverified. This clonotype was obtained from a human donor in good health. Some clones in this sample may be carry-over from other donors' samples. This chain's CDR3 is CASTSRETFTQNIQYF.